The 6 T cell receptor beta chains below all came from one sample that was sequenced in a study of T cells in localized non-small cell lung cancer. Produced via immunoSEQ multiplex PCR; TCRdb's table is partial and in-frame only. The sample yields some 52,000 clones, 80% seen once. This sample comprised PBMCs, obtained before any cancer treatment. These receptors came from a woman aged 35-75 years with stage II lung adenocarcinoma.

The chain links TRBV7-2 to TRBJ1-1; D gene unclear. This CDR3 is built from 13 residues. The V end was cut by 1 base, the J end by 3 bases, with 6 bases between. Germline assignment: CDR1 SGHTA and CDR2 FQGNSA. Written as DNA, the CDR3 is TGTGCCAGCAGCTTAGACGGCTACACTGAAGCTTTCTTT. Encoded protein: CASSLDGYTEAFF.

The table lists this clone with a count of one. The V call is TRBV2, the J call TRBJ2-7; 9 bases map to TRBD2. J lost 0 bases, V lost 9 bases, and 9 bases had no gene match. Germline V gene lookup returns CDR1 SNHLY and CDR2 FYNNEI. This CDR3 has 15 amino acids. CDR3 sequence (DNA): TGTGCCAGTAGGAAGGCACTAGCGGGCTCCTACGAGCAGTACTTC. Translated, it gives CASRKALAGSYEQYF.

This clone was detected a few times. The chain combines TRBV20-1 with TRBJ1-1; D gene unclear. CDR3 length: 11 residues. The V end was cut by 6 bases, the J end by 1 base, with 6 bases between. CDR1 DFQATT and CDR2 SNEGSKA come from the germline V gene (reference sequence). CDR3 nucleotides: TGCAGTGCCTTCAAGAACACTGAAGCTTTCTTT. Translated: CSAFKNTEAFF.

The gene calls are TRBV28 and TRBJ1-2; no definite D call. V was clipped by 4 bases and J by 3 bases, with 12 bases between them. The germline CDR1 and CDR2 sequences are MDHEN and SYDVKM. The CDR3 is 14 residues long. CDR3 DNA: TGTGCCAGCAGTTCCAACCAGGTGGACTATGGCTACACCTTC. It is translated as CASSSNQVDYGYTF.

The chain couples TRBV5-6 to TRBJ2-7; possibly TRBD2 for D (5 bases). V was clipped by 0 bases and J by 9 bases, with 10 bases between them. The CDR3 contains 12 residues. Germline values: CDR1 SGHDT, CDR2 YYEEEE. The CDR3 region is CASSLGRAGQYF. DNA for the CDR3: TGTGCCAGCAGCTTGGGACGGGCGGGGCAGTACTTC.

This chain links TRBV25-1 with TRBJ1-2; D unresolved. CDR1 is MGHDK, CDR2 SYGVNS, per germline. The CDR3 length is 11 residues. V was cut by 2 bases and J by 3 bases, with 1 base left in between. CDR3 in DNA: TGTGCCAGCAGTGAACACTATGGCTACACCTTC. Amino acids: CASSEHYGYTF.